The entry below gives a single T cell receptor (beta chain) sequence along with its context. Its antigen is undetermined. The trim removed 6 bases at V and 7 bases at J, leaving 10 bases unmatched. This CDR3 has 17 amino acids. CDR1 is MNHNS and CDR2 is SASEGT in the germline V gene. The Oncomine TCR Beta short-read assay was what sequenced the DNA obtained from cultured CD4+ T cells. MiXCR, applied by TCRdb to the PCR reads, yields one record per CDR3 protein. The sample contains thousands of distinct CDR3 sequences, 45% to 55% of which appear only once. These data belong to a study of vaccination and CD4 T cells after COVID-19. Study overall: Each control culture was treated with a CEFX pool, an HIV-1 Nef pool, or no peptide.

Broader study findings: Convalescent patients displayed spike mono-reactivity in 304 of 307 vaccine-specific clones.

Treatment defined: roughly 10-day PBMC culture with coronavirus spike peptide pools or control peptides (ViraFEST assay). These CD4+ T cells came from an unexposed donor, sampled before the COVID-19 pandemic (2011-2018). Expansion of antigen-specific T cells with peptide pools by ViraFEST preceded sequencing of TCRs. This TCR derives from a human donor in good health. The chain couples TRBV6-1 to TRBJ2-1; 15 nucleotides line up with TRBD2. Sequenced sample: CD4+ T cells from blood, cultured in vitro. The CDR3 here is CASSWTSGGAGGNEQFF. Written as DNA, the CDR3 is TGTGCCAGCAGCTGGACTAGCGGGGGGGCCGGTGGAAATGAGCAGTTCTTC.